The 20 T cell receptor beta chains below come from one sample, sequenced in a study of blood T cell repertoires in COVID-19. The method was immunoSEQ multiplex PCR; TCRdb's version includes in-frame clones alone and lacks a portion of them. The sample records over 350,000 clones, 86% being singletons. Sequencing was carried out using peripheral blood. The source is a woman younger than 45 with active or convalescent COVID-19.

The chain employs TRBV11-1 and TRBJ2-7; possible D gene TRBD2, 6 bases. The CDR3 extends over 16 amino acids. Germline loops: CDR1 SGHAT, CDR2 FQDESV (reference sequence). Trimming stripped 5 bases from V and 4 bases from J, with 21 bases between. CDR3 sequence reads: CASSKEGGGDLYEQYF. In nucleotides, the CDR3 is TGTGCCAGCAGCAAGGAGGGTGGAGGAGACCTATACGAGCAGTACTTC. The variable domain in full, completed from reference TRBV11-1 and TRBJ2-7, reads EAEVAQSPRYKITEKSQAVAFWCDPISGHATLYWYRQILGQGPELLVQFQDESVVDDSQLPKDRFSAERLKGVDSTLKIQPAELGDSAMYLCASSKEGGGDLYEQYFGPGTRLTVT.

The chain is built from TRBV30 and TRBJ2-7, with 11 bases fitting TRBD2. This CDR3 has 16 amino acids. Trimming cost V 4 bases and J 1 base; bases outside gene matches: 9. Germline CDR1 GTSNPN, CDR2 SVGIG (reference sequence). The CDR3 DNA reads TGTGCCTGGACCCAACCGGGACTAGCGGTTTCCTACGAGCAGTACTTC. Its translation: CAWTQPGLAVSYEQYF.

This chain joins TRBV16 and TRBJ2-3, with D unclear. CDR1 is KGHSY and CDR2 is FQNENV in the germline V gene. This CDR3 comprises 13 residues. Trimming left V 3 bases short and J 1 base short, with 5 bases between. CDR3 in amino acids: CASSHPGTDTQYF. The CDR3 DNA follows: TGTGCCAGCAGCCACCCAGGCACAGATACGCAGTATTTT.

This clone occurred once. The genes are TRBV27 and TRBJ2-7, with 9 bases identical to TRBD2. Germline V gene data show CDR1 as MNHEY and CDR2 as SMNVEV (reference sequence). The V and J ends lost 5 bases and 2 bases, in that order; junction bases with no gene match: 10. CDR3 length: 16 amino acids. The CDR3 DNA reads TGTGCCAGCAGTCCCTCCTCAGCGGGAGGTGCCTACGAGCAGTACTTC. It translates to CASSPSSAGGAYEQYF.

The chain has TRBV7-9 and TRBJ1-6, with 7 positions matching TRBD1. The V gene's germline CDR1 is SEHNR and CDR2 FQNEAQ (reference sequence). Trimming at V came to 3 bases and at J to 8 bases, leaving 4 bases not matched to a gene. The CDR3 covers 14 residues. The CDR3 DNA reads TGTGCCAGCAGCTTGACAGGGTCTGATTCACCCCTCCACTTT. It is translated as CASSLTGSDSPLHF.

The V call is TRBV2, the J call TRBJ2-5; 8 nucleotides agree with TRBD1. This CDR3 region has 12 residues. The germline CDR1 and CDR2 sequences are SNHLY and FYNNEI. Germline trimming cut 5 bases from V and 5 bases from J; bases unmatched to any gene: 1. CDR3 nucleotide sequence: TGTGCCAGCAGTAGACAGGGGGAGACCCAGTACTTC. Translated, it gives CASSRQGETQYF.

The gene calls are TRBV3-1 (or the pseudogene TRBV3-2) and TRBJ2-7, with 8 bases aligning to TRBD2. The length of the CDR3 is 13 residues. Germline V lookup: CDR1 LGHDT, CDR2 YNNKEL (reference sequence). V gave up 5 bases and J gave up 2 bases; unmatched junction bases: 2. CDR3 loop: CASSYGRAYEQYF. For the CDR3, the DNA is TGTGCCAGCAGCTACGGGAGGGCCTACGAGCAGTACTTC.

The chain carries TRBV6-5 and TRBJ1-1; 7 bases line up with TRBD1. After removal of 5 bases from V and 3 bases from J, the junction contained 9 bases not matched to a gene. The CDR3 loop spans 15 amino acids. Germline CDR1 and CDR2: MNHEY and SVGAGI. CDR3: CASSRGTVPDTEAFF. Written as DNA, the CDR3 is TGTGCCAGCAGTCGAGGGACAGTCCCGGACACTGAAGCTTTCTTT.

This rearrangement joins TRBV6-1 to TRBJ1-2; TRBD1 aligns across 7 bases. Germline V gene sequence: CDR1 MNHNS, CDR2 SASEGT. The trim removed 6 bases at V and 7 bases at J, leaving 8 bases unmatched. The CDR3 is 13 amino acids. In nucleotides, the CDR3 is TGTGCCAGCAGGCTACAGGGGCCTGGTGGCTACACCTTC. Translating it yields CASRLQGPGGYTF.

The rearrangement uses TRBV6-5 and TRBJ1-6, with D maybe TRBD1 (6 bases). Trimming shortened V by 5 bases and J by 9 bases, and 14 bases separated the two germline ends. The CDR3 has 14 residues. Per the germline V gene, CDR1 is MNHEY and CDR2 is SVGAGI. The CDR3 loop reads CASSPTGTSSPLHF. DNA of the CDR3: TGTGCCAGCAGTCCAACAGGGACGAGTTCACCCCTCCACTTT.

The chain is built from TRBV18 and TRBJ2-2, with TRBD1 identical over 7 bases. The V and J ends lost 0 bases and 2 bases, in that order; junction bases with no gene match: 9. The CDR3 has 18 residues. CDR1 is KGHSH and CDR2 is LQKENI in the germline V gene. CDR3 in amino acids: CASSPPTGRGSNTGELFF. The CDR3 nucleotides are TGTGCCAGCTCACCACCCACCGGCAGGGGGAGCAACACCGGGGAGCTGTTTTTT.

This clone showed up just a few times. The rearrangement uses TRBV19 and TRBJ1-2; D remains unclear. V gave up 2 bases and J gave up 6 bases, with 4 bases separating them. This CDR3 spans 11 amino acids. Germline assignment: CDR1 LNHDA and CDR2 SQIVND (reference sequence). The CDR3 region has the DNA TGTGCCAGTAGTATACAGGATGGCTACACCTTC. Translating it yields CASSIQDGYTF.

The chain uses TRBV27 and TRBJ1-1, with 9 bases fitting TRBD1. Trimming at V came to 3 bases and at J to 4 bases, leaving 9 bases not matched to a gene. CDR1 and CDR2 (germline): MNHEY, SMNVEV (reference sequence). The CDR3 totals 16 residues. CDR3 sequence (DNA): TGTGCCAGCAGTTTTACAGGGACAGGGTTTGGCACTGAAGCTTTCTTT. It yields the protein CASSFTGTGFGTEAFF.

This chain links TRBV19 with TRBJ2-7; a possible D gene is TRBD1 (6 bases). Trimming took off 7 bases at V and 1 base at J, with 14 bases between the two ends. In germline, CDR1 is LNHDA, CDR2 SQIVND (reference sequence). The CDR3 has 14 residues. The CDR3 coding sequence is TGTGCCAGTACCCCGACAGGTTCTTCCTACGAGCAGTACTTC. Translated: CASTPTGSSYEQYF.

CDR3: CASTLEGNYGYTF. The CDR3 DNA sequence: TGTGCCAGCACTTTGGAGGGGAACTATGGCTACACCTTC. This chain links TRBV6-5 with TRBJ1-2; a weak D match, TRBD1 (5 bases). V shed 7 bases and J shed 2 bases, with 11 bases lying between them. The length of the CDR3 is 13 residues. Germline CDR1 MNHEY, CDR2 SVGAGI.

The chain has TRBV5-1 and TRBJ1-4; no firm D call. Per germline, CDR1 SGHRS and CDR2 YFSETQ. This CDR3 is 15 amino acids long. Between the trimmed V and J ends, which lost 0 bases and 8 bases, there was a span of 14 bases. The CDR3 DNA follows: TGCGCCAGCAGCTTGGCCGGTCGAAGGGAGGAAAAACTGTTTTTT. It codes for CASSLAGRREEKLFF.

The chain employs TRBV11-3 and TRBJ2-3; 10 positions agree with TRBD1. The CDR3 covers 16 residues. CDR1 SGHNT and CDR2 YENEEA come from the germline V gene. V was pared by 0 bases and J by 4 bases, with 4 bases of the junction left unmatched. CDR3 nucleotides: TGTGCCAGCAGCTTAGATAGGGACAGGGGCCCAGATACGCAGTATTTT. It is translated as CASSLDRDRGPDTQYF.

The genes are TRBV6-1 and TRBJ1-2; D remains ambiguous. The ends were cut back, 2 bases at V and 5 bases at J, with 9 bases in the middle. The CDR3 runs to 13 residues. Germline assignment: CDR1 MNHNS and CDR2 SASEGT. The CDR3 is CASSERSYYGYTF. CDR3 in DNA: TGTGCCAGCAGTGAACGCAGTTATTATGGCTACACCTTC.

V and J are TRBV5-1 and TRBJ2-3; 8 bases agree with TRBD1. The V and J ends lost 1 base and 2 bases, in that order; junction bases with no gene match: 9. The CDR3 consists of 17 residues. The germline V gene has CDR1 SGHRS and CDR2 YFSETQ. The CDR3 loop is CASSLNSWTGITDTQYF. The CDR3 nucleotides are TGCGCCAGCAGCTTGAACTCTTGGACAGGGATCACAGATACGCAGTATTTT.

This sequence joins TRBV27 and TRBJ2-7, with D possibly being TRBD1 (5 bases). This CDR3 comprises 12 residues. Germline V gene sequence: CDR1 MNHEY, CDR2 SMNVEV (reference sequence). Trimming left V 3 bases short and J 6 bases short, with 9 bases between. CDR3 amino acids: CASSLSGIEQYF. The CDR3 DNA follows: TGTGCCAGCAGTTTGTCAGGGATCGAGCAGTACTTC.